These 18 T cell receptor beta chains were sequenced from one sample in a study of T cell changes during pregnancy in multiple sclerosis. Sequenced by immunoSEQ multiplex PCR; TCRdb stores in-frame clones only, minus some. The sample carries 70,000 to 100,000 clones, 92% recorded once. The material was peripheral blood, obtained in the first trimester of pregnancy. The receptors come from a female donor with multiple sclerosis, enrolled in a pregnancy study.

V gene TRBV4-1 combines with J gene TRBJ2-3; tentatively, D is TRBD1 (5 bases). The ends were cut back, 5 bases at V and 0 bases at J, with 12 bases in the middle. CDR3 size: 15 residues. CDR1 MGHRA and CDR2 YSYEKL come from the germline V gene. The CDR3: CASSIGRTSTDTQYF. CDR3 DNA sequence: TGCGCCAGCAGCATCGGACGGACAAGCACAGATACGCAGTATTTT.

The rearrangement links TRBV7-6 to TRBJ2-7, with 10 bases matching TRBD1. V trimming: 3 bases; J trimming: 3 bases; junction bases outside the gene matches: 2. This CDR3 region has 14 residues. Germline CDR1 SGHVS, CDR2 FNYEAQ. CDR3 in amino acids: CASSFGTGDYEQYF. In DNA, the CDR3 is TGTGCCAGCAGCTTCGGGACAGGGGACTACGAGCAGTACTTC.

This chain links TRBV4-2 with TRBJ2-1, with 14 bases aligning to TRBD2. The V gene's germline CDR1 is LGHNA and CDR2 YNFKEQ. J gave up 8 bases and V 4 bases, and 4 bases lay outside the gene matches. The CDR3 has 15 residues. CDR3 sequence (DNA): TGTGCCAGCAGCCCGGGACTAGCGGGAGTTTATGAGCAGTTCTTC. Residues: CASSPGLAGVYEQFF.

V usage is TRBV7-7 and J usage is TRBJ2-2, with 13 nucleotides matching TRBD2. CDR3 length: 16 residues. The germline V gene has CDR1 SSHAT and CDR2 FNYEAQ (reference sequence). Trimming at V came to 2 bases and at J to 7 bases, leaving 4 bases not matched to a gene. CDR3 bases: TGTGCCAGCAGCTTAACCGGACTAGCGGGAGACGGGGAGCTGTTTTTT. Translating gives CASSLTGLAGDGELFF.

This chain connects TRBV2 to TRBJ1-3; 9 nucleotides line up with TRBD1. The junction had 3 bases not matched to a gene; V was cut back by 6 bases and J by 0 bases. This CDR3 has 15 amino acids. In germline, CDR1 is SNHLY, CDR2 FYNNEI. The CDR3 sequence: CASRGQGISGNTIYF. CDR3 DNA: TGTGCCAGCAGGGGACAGGGCATCTCTGGAAACACCATATATTTT.

V usage is TRBV7-2 and J usage is TRBJ2-2; 7 nucleotides align to TRBD1. CDR1 SGHTA and CDR2 FQGNSA come from the germline V gene. Unmatched junction bases numbered 6, after V lost 9 bases and J lost 2 bases. The CDR3 loop spans 14 amino acids. CDR3: CASQGQTNTGELFF. DNA of the CDR3: TGTGCCAGTCAGGGACAGACAAACACCGGGGAGCTGTTTTTT.

The chain carries TRBV2 and TRBJ2-7; tentative D call: TRBD1 (5 bases). The V and J ends lost 11 bases and 7 bases respectively, with 30 bases between them. CDR3 length: 16 residues. CDR1 is SNHLY and CDR2 is FYNNEI in the germline V gene. This chain's CDR3 is CASVGVGRSRSKEQYF. The CDR3 region has the DNA TGTGCCTCTGTAGGGGTAGGAAGGAGTAGGAGTAAGGAGCAGTACTTC.

The chain links TRBV5-1 to TRBJ2-2, with D perhaps TRBD1 (5 bases). The CDR3 loop spans 14 amino acids. The V end lost 0 bases, the J end lost 6 bases, and 9 bases lay between the germline ends. From germline, CDR1 is SGHRS and CDR2 YFSETQ. In nucleotides, the CDR3 is TGCGCCAGCAGCTTGGGGGCAGGGTCCGGGGAGCTGTTTTTT. Residues: CASSLGAGSGELFF.

The chain uses TRBV5-1 and TRBJ2-1; D ambiguous. Germline loops: CDR1 SGHRS, CDR2 YFSETQ. The ends were cut back, 0 bases at V and 5 bases at J, with 6 bases in the middle. This CDR3 is built from 13 residues. The CDR3 bases are TGCGCCAGCAGCTTGGAGGCGGACAATGAGCAGTTCTTC. Its translation is CASSLEADNEQFF.

This clone was detected only a few times. The J gene is TRBJ2-7, the V gene TRBV5-1, with D tentatively TRBD1 (6 bases). From germline, CDR1 is SGHRS and CDR2 YFSETQ. V lost 0 bases, J lost 2 bases, and 9 bases lay in between. The CDR3 runs to 14 residues. The CDR3 spells CASSLAGETYEQYF. CDR3 nucleotide sequence: TGCGCCAGCAGCTTGGCAGGGGAGACCTACGAGCAGTACTTC.

J is TRBJ2-5 and V is TRBV7-7; 11 nucleotides line up with TRBD2. V lost 5 bases and J lost 4; bases outside the gene matches: 6. The CDR3 has 15 residues. Germline loops: CDR1 SSHAT, CDR2 FNYEAQ (reference sequence). In DNA form, the CDR3 reads TGTGCCAGCAGCGATACTAGCGGGAGTGGAGAGACCCAGTACTTC. The encoded protein is CASSDTSGSGETQYF.

This clone was picked up one time. This chain's CDR3 is CASSSTGGNGYTF. The CDR3 DNA reads TGCGCCAGCAGCTCAACAGGGGGCAATGGCTACACCTTC. This chain uses TRBV10-2 with TRBJ1-2; 9 bases agree with TRBD1. This CDR3 is built from 13 residues. The V gene's germline CDR1 is WSHSY and CDR2 SAAADI. V gave up 6 bases and J gave up 6 bases; unmatched junction bases: 5.

This chain connects TRBV27 to TRBJ2-1; 8 bases line up with TRBD1. V was pared by 6 bases and J by 6 bases, with 10 bases of the junction left unmatched. CDR3 length equals 15 residues. Germline lookup yields CDR1 MNHEY and CDR2 SMNVEV (reference sequence). CDR3 bases: TGTGCCAGCAGACTCGGACAGGGTACCCTCAATGAGCAGTTCTTC. This sequence encodes CASRLGQGTLNEQFF.

This clone was detected only once. In DNA, the CDR3 is TGTGCCAGCAGACCGACAGGAGGTGTAGGCTACACCTTC. Translating gives CASRPTGGVGYTF. The rearrangement links TRBV27 to TRBJ1-2; weak D call: TRBD1 (6 bases). The CDR3 sequence is 13 residues long. Trimming took off 6 bases at V and 8 bases at J, with 16 bases between the two ends. Germline V lookup: CDR1 MNHEY, CDR2 SMNVEV (reference sequence).

The chain joins TRBV28 to TRBJ1-2; D possibly corresponds to TRBD1 (6 bases). V dropped 2 bases and J dropped 5 bases, with 9 bases sitting between them. There are 13 residues in the CDR3. Looked up from germline, CDR1 is MDHEN and CDR2 is SYDVKM. CDR3 coding DNA: TGTGCCAGCAGTTTAGGGGACACTTATGGCTACACCTTC. It encodes CASSLGDTYGYTF.

The sample holds one count of this clone. This chain uses TRBV9 with TRBJ2-1, with 7 bases identical to TRBD2. This CDR3 comprises 14 residues. Germline CDR1 and CDR2: SGDLS and YYNGEE. Trimming took 3 bases from V and 3 from J; bases not matched to a gene: 3. The CDR3 sequence is CASSARDYYNEQFF. CDR3 coding DNA: TGTGCCAGCAGCGCCCGGGACTACTACAATGAGCAGTTCTTC.

The chain has TRBV19 and TRBJ2-1; D unresolved. Between the trimmed V and J ends, which lost 2 bases and 6 bases, there was a span of 14 bases. Germline CDR1 LNHDA, CDR2 SQIVND (reference sequence). This CDR3 region has 15 residues. CDR3 region: CASSIRSGFGNEQFF. In DNA, the CDR3 is TGTGCCAGTAGTATAAGATCCGGGTTCGGCAATGAGCAGTTCTTC.

The chain combines TRBV28 with TRBJ2-7; D remains ambiguous. The CDR3 contains 12 residues. CDR1 and CDR2 (germline): MDHEN, SYDVKM. The V end was cut by 4 bases, the J end by 0 bases, with 4 bases between. The CDR3: CASSYSSYEQYF. DNA for the CDR3: TGTGCCAGCAGTTACAGCTCCTACGAGCAGTACTTC.